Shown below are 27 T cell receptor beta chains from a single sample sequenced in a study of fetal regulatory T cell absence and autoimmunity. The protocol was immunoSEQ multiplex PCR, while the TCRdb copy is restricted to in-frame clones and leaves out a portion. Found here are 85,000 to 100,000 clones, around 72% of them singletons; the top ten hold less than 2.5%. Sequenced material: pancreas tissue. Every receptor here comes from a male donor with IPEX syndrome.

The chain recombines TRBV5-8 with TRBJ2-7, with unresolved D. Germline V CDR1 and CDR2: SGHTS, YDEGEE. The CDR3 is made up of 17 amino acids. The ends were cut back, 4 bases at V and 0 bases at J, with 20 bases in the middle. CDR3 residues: CASSAGRNAVSSYEQYF. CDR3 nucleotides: TGTGCCAGCAGCGCCGGAAGAAACGCTGTTAGCTCCTACGAGCAGTACTTC.

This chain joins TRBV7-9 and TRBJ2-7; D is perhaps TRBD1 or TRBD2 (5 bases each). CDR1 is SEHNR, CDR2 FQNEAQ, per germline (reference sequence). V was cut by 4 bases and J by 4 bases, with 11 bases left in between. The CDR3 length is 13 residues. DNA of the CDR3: TGTGCCAGCAGCTCCGGGACCTTATACGAGCAGTACTTC. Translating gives CASSSGTLYEQYF.

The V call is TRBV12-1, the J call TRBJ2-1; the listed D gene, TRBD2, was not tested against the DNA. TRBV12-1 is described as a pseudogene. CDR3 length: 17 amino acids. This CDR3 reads CASSFALRLDPYNEQFF. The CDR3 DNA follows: TGTGCCAGCAGCTTTGCGCTCAGACTAGATCCCTACAATGAGCAGTTCTTC.

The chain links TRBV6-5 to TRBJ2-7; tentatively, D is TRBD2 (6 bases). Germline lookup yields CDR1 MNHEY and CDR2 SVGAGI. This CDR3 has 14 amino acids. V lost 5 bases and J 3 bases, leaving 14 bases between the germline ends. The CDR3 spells CASSPGLTLYEQYF. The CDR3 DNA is TGTGCCAGCAGTCCGGGACTGACCCTCTACGAGCAGTACTTC.

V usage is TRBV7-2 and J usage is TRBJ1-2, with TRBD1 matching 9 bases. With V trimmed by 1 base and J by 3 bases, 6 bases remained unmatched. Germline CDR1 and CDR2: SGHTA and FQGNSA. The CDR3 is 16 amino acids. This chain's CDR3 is CASSLDGDREYYGYTF. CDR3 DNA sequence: TGTGCCAGCAGCTTAGATGGGGACAGGGAATACTATGGCTACACCTTC.

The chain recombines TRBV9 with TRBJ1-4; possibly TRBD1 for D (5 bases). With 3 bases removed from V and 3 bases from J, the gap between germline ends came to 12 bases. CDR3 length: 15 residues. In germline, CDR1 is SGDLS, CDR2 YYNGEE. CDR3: CASSEKGRPNEKLFF. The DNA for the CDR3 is TGTGCCAGCAGCGAGAAGGGACGACCTAATGAAAAACTGTTTTTT. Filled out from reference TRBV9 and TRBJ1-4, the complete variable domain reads DSGVTQTPKHLITATGQRVTLRCSPRSGDLSVYWYQQSLDQGLQFLIQYYNGEERAKGNILERFSAQQFPDLHSELNLSSLELGDSALYFCASSEKGRPNEKLFFGSGTQLSVL.

The CDR3 is CASSLAWPDTGELFF. For the CDR3, the DNA is TGTGCCAGCAGCTTAGCGTGGCCAGACACCGGGGAGCTGTTTTTT. This chain links TRBV7-6 with TRBJ2-2; D unclear. The germline gives CDR1 SGHVS, CDR2 FNYEAQ. V was pared by 0 bases and J by 3 bases, with 8 bases between. The CDR3 runs to 15 residues.

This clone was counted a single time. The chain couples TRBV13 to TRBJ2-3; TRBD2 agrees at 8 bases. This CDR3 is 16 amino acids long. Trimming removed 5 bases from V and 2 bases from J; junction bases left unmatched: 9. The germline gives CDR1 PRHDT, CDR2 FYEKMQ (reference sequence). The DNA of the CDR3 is TGTGCCAGCAGCCCGGGGGCGGGGGGTGTCACAGATACGCAGTATTTT. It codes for CASSPGAGGVTDTQYF. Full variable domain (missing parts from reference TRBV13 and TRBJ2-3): AAGVIQSPRHLIKEKRETATLKCYPIPRHDTVYWYQQGPGQDPQFLISFYEKMQSDKGSIPDRFSAQQFSDYHSELNMSSLELGDSALYFCASSPGAGGVTDTQYFGPGTRLTVL.

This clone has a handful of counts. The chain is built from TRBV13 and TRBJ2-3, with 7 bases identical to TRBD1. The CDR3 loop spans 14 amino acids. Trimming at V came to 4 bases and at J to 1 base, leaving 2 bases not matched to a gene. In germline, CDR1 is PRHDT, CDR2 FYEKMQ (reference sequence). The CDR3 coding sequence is TGTGCCAGCAGCTCCGGACAGGGCACAGATACGCAGTATTTT. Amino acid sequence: CASSSGQGTDTQYF.

The DNA of the CDR3 is TGTGCCAGCAGTCCTGGACAGTCCCATAGCAATCAGCCCCAGCATTTT. This gives the protein CASSPGQSHSNQPQHF. The chain joins TRBV27 to TRBJ1-5; maybe TRBD1 (6 bases). This CDR3 has 16 residues. Trimming pared 5 bases from V and 0 bases from J, leaving 14 bases between. Germline values: CDR1 MNHEY, CDR2 SMNVEV (reference sequence).

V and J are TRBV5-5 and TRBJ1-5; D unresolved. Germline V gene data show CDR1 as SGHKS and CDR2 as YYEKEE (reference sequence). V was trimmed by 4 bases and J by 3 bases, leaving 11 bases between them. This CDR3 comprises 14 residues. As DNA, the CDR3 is TGTGCCAGCAGCCCGACGGAGTTCAATCAGCCCCAGCATTTT. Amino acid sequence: CASSPTEFNQPQHF.

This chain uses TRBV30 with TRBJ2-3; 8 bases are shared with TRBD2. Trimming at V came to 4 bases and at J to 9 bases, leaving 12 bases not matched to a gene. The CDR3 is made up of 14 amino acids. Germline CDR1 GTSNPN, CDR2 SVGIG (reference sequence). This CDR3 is CAWTPSGGARTQYF. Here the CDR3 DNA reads TGTGCCTGGACCCCCTCCGGGGGGGCCCGGACGCAGTATTTT.

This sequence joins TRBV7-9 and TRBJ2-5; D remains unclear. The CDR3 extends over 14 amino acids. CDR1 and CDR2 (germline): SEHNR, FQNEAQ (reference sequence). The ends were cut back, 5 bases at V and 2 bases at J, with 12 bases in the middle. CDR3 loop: CASSPPPGQETQYF. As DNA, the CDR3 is TGTGCCAGCAGCCCTCCCCCGGGTCAAGAGACCCAGTACTTC. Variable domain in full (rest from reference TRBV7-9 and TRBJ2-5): DTGVSQNPRHKITKRGQNVTFRCDPISEHNRLYWYRQTLGQGPEFLTYFQNEAQLEKSRLLSDRFSAERPKGSFSTLEIQRTEQGDSAMYLCASSPPPGQETQYFGPGTRLLVL.

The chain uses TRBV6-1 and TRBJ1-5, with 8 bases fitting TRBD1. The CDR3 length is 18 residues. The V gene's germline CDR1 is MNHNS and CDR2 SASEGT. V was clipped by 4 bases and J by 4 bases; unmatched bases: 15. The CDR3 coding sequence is TGTGCCAGCAGTGCAGGGACAGGTCCTCTTATTTATAATCAGCCCCAGCATTTT. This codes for CASSAGTGPLIYNQPQHF.

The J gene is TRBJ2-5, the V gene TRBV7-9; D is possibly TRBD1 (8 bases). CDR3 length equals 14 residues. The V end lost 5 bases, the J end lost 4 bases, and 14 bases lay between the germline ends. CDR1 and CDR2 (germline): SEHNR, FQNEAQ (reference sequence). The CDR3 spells CASSPTGGGETQYF. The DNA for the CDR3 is TGTGCCAGCAGCCCCACAGGGGGGGGAGAGACCCAGTACTTC.

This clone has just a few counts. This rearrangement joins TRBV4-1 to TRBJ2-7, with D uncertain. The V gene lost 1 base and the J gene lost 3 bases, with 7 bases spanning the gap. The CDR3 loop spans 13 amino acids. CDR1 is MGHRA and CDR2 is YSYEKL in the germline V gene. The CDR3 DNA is TGCGCCAGCAGCCAAGTCGGGCACTACGAGCAGTACTTC. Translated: CASSQVGHYEQYF.

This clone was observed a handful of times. CDR3 residues: CASGRGVETPLHF. The CDR3 DNA is TGTGCTAGTGGGAGAGGGGTTGAGACACCCCTCCACTTT. This chain uses TRBV12-5 with TRBJ1-6, with D maybe TRBD1 (5 bases). V dropped 6 bases and J dropped 11 bases, with 14 bases sitting between them. Germline loops: CDR1 LGHNT, CDR2 FRNRAP. The CDR3 is made up of 13 amino acids.

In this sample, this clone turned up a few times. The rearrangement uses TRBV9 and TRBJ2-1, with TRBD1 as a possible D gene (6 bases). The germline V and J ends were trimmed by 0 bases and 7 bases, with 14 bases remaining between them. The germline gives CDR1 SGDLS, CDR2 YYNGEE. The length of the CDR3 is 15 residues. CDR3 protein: CASSVAVGARNEQFF. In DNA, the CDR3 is TGTGCCAGCAGCGTAGCTGTGGGGGCTAGGAATGAGCAGTTCTTC.

CDR3 residues: CAISGQGGEKLFF. The CDR3 bases are TGTGCCATCAGTGGGCAGGGGGGCGAAAAACTGTTTTTT. The chain has TRBV10-3 and TRBJ1-4; 7 nucleotides match TRBD1. CDR1 ENHRY and CDR2 SYGVKD come from the germline V gene. Unmatched junction bases numbered 4, after V lost 4 bases and J lost 8 bases. This CDR3 has 13 amino acids.

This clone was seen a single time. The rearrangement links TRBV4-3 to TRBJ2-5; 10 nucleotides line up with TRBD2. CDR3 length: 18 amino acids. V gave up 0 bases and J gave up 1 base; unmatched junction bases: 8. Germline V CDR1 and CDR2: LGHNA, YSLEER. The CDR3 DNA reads TGCGCCAGCAGCCAAGAGCCTAGCGGGGGAGCCTTCCAAGAGACCCAGTACTTC. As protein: CASSQEPSGGAFQETQYF.

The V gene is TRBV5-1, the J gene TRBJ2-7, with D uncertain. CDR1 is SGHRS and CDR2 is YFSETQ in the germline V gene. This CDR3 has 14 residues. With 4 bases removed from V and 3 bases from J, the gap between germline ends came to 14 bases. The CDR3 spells CASSQLGNHYEQYF. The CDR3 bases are TGCGCCAGCAGCCAGCTGGGGAACCACTACGAGCAGTACTTC.

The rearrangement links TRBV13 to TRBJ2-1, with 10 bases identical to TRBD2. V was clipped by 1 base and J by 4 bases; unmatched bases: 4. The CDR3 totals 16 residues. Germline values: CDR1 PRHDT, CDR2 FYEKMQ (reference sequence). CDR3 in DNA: TGTGCCAGCAGCTTAGTGACTAGCGGGCCTTACAATGAGCAGTTCTTC. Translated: CASSLVTSGPYNEQFF.

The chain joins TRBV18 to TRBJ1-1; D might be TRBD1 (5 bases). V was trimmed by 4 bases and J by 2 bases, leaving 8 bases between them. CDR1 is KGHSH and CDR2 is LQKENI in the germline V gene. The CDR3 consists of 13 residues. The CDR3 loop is CASSLGHNTEAFF. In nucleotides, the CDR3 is TGTGCCAGCTCACTAGGACACAACACTGAAGCTTTCTTT. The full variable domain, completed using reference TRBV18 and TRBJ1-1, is NAGVMQNPRHLVRRRGQEARLRCSPMKGHSHVYWYRQLPEEGLKFMVYLQKENIIDESGMPKERFSAEFPKEGPSILRIQQVVRGDSAAYFCASSLGHNTEAFFGQGTRLTVV.

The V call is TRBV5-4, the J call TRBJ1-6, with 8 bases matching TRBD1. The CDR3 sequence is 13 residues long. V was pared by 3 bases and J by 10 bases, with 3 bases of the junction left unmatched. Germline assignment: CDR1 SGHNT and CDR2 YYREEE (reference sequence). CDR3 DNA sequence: TGTGCCAGCAGCTCTACAGGGGGATCACCCCTCCACTTT. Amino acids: CASSSTGGSPLHF.

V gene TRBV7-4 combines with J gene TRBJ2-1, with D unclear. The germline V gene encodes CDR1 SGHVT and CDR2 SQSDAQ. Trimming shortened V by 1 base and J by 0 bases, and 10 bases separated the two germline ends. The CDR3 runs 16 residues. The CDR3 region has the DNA TGTGCCAGCAGCTTAGATTGTGAGAGCTCCTACAATGAGCAGTTCTTC. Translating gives CASSLDCESSYNEQFF.

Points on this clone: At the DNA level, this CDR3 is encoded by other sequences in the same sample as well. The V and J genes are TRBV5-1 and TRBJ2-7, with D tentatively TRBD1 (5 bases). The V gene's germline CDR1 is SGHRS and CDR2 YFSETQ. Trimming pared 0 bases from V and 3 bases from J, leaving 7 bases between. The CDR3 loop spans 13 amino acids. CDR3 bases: TGCGCCAGCAGCTTGGGACAGAGCTACGAGCAGTACTTC. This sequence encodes CASSLGQSYEQYF.

The CDR3 spells CASSWTGEDGYTF. CDR3 sequence (DNA): TGTGCCAGCAGTTGGACAGGGGAGGACGGCTACACCTTC. The V call is TRBV6-5, the J call TRBJ1-2, with 9 bases that match TRBD1. Trimming took 4 bases from V and 8 from J; bases not matched to a gene: 5. CDR1 and CDR2 from the germline V gene are MNHEY and SVGAGI. The CDR3 is made up of 13 amino acids.